The 10 T cell receptor beta chains given below trace back to one sample, sequenced in a study of blood T cell repertoires in COVID-19. Clones were sequenced by immunoSEQ multiplex PCR, and TCRdb holds only the in-frame ones, with some missing. The sample has 200,000 or so clones, about 82% seen once. The source material was peripheral blood. These receptor sequences come from a young woman with acute or convalescent COVID-19.

Only a few counts were recorded for this clone. The rearrangement links TRBV30 to TRBJ1-5; 7 positions agree with TRBD1. Trimming removed 3 bases from V and 5 bases from J; junction bases left unmatched: 4. The CDR3 runs to 13 residues. Per germline, CDR1 GTSNPN and CDR2 SVGIG (reference sequence). CDR3 DNA: TGTGCCTGGAGCCGGACAGGAGATCAGCCCCAGCATTTT. Amino acid sequence: CAWSRTGDQPQHF.

V usage is TRBV6-5 and J usage is TRBJ1-1; tentative D call: TRBD1 (6 bases). CDR1 MNHEY and CDR2 SVGAGI come from the germline V gene. The CDR3 has 15 residues. The V end lost 0 bases, the J end lost 4 bases, and 12 bases lay between the germline ends. This CDR3 is CASSYSTGLGTEAFF. The CDR3 DNA follows: TGTGCCAGCAGTTACTCTACAGGGTTGGGCACTGAAGCTTTCTTT.

The rearrangement uses TRBV18 and TRBJ2-2; D possibly corresponds to TRBD1 (6 bases). Trimming removed 6 bases at V and 1 base at J, with 9 bases between. CDR1 is KGHSH, CDR2 LQKENI, per germline. The CDR3 is 14 amino acids. This CDR3 reads CASSLGQNTGELFF. As DNA, the CDR3 is TGTGCCAGCTCCCTGGGACAGAACACCGGGGAGCTGTTTTTT.

The V gene is TRBV30, the J gene TRBJ1-1; D is uncertain. The ends were cut back, 1 base at V and 4 bases at J, with 16 bases in the middle. The CDR3 has 15 residues. In germline, CDR1 is GTSNPN, CDR2 SVGIG (reference sequence). CDR3 bases: TGTGCCTGGAGTGCCGCTGGCTCACAGAGCACTGAAGCTTTCTTT. Its protein is CAWSAAGSQSTEAFF.

The chain employs TRBV28 and TRBJ1-2; 10 bases are shared with TRBD1. V lost 6 bases, J lost 3 bases, and 10 bases stayed unmatched. Looked up from germline, CDR1 is MDHEN and CDR2 is SYDVKM. This CDR3 comprises 16 residues. The CDR3 DNA is TGTGCCAGCAGATCGGCCAGACAGGGGGCATACTATGGCTACACCTTC. It yields the protein CASRSARQGAYYGYTF.

This chain's CDR3 is CASEQGIRNTIYF. In DNA form, the CDR3 reads TGTGCCAGCGAACAGGGAATTAGGAACACCATATATTTT. This chain connects TRBV28 to TRBJ1-3, with D possibly TRBD1 on 6 matching bases. CDR3 length equals 13 residues. Looked up from germline, CDR1 is MDHEN and CDR2 is SYDVKM. Trimming removed 8 bases from V and 7 bases from J, with 15 bases in between.

V is TRBV30 and J is TRBJ1-4; D perhaps matches TRBD1 (6 bases). CDR3 length: 14 amino acids. Germline CDR1 is GTSNPN and CDR2 is SVGIG (reference sequence). V was clipped by 0 bases and J by 2 bases, with 7 bases between them. This CDR3 reads CAWSVQGTNEKLFF. Here the CDR3 DNA reads TGTGCCTGGAGTGTACAGGGCACTAATGAAAAACTGTTTTTT.

The CDR3 is CASSPLGAGAYNEQFF. The CDR3, as DNA: TGTGCCAGCAGCCCTTTGGGGGCGGGAGCCTACAATGAGCAGTTCTTC. This sequence joins TRBV6-2 or TRBV6-3 and TRBJ2-1; a possible D gene is TRBD2 (7 bases). This CDR3 comprises 16 residues. Per germline, CDR1 MNHEY and CDR2 SVGEGT. Trimming shortened V by 6 bases and J by 2 bases, and 17 bases separated the two germline ends.

The chain combines TRBV7-9 with TRBJ1-2; D is possibly TRBD1 (5 bases). Germline V gene data show CDR1 as SEHNR and CDR2 as FQNEAQ (reference sequence). Trimming cost V 1 base and J 3 bases, with 15 bases left between them. This CDR3 contains 16 residues. The CDR3 nucleotides read TGTGCCAGCAGCTTAGGAGCAGCAGGGTGGTACTATGGCTACACCTTC. Protein product: CASSLGAAGWYYGYTF.

The gene calls are TRBV15 and TRBJ1-5; no definite D call. The CDR3 is made up of 15 amino acids. CDR1 and CDR2 from the germline V gene are LNHNV and YYDKDF (reference sequence). The V end was cut by 0 bases, the J end by 9 bases, with 15 bases between. CDR3 DNA: TGTGCCACCAGCAGAGAGCAGCTATCGGGGTCGCCCCAGCATTTT. It translates to CATSREQLSGSPQHF.